The rows below give T cell receptor beta chains drawn from one sample of a study of control samples from healthy donors and cancer patients. Sequenced by immunoSEQ multiplex PCR; TCRdb stores in-frame clones only, minus some. The data show roughly 130,000 clones, about 88% seen once. Specimen: blood. The receptors here all came from a man between 45 and 60 years old in good health. CDR3s include the opening cysteine and the closing phenylalanine or tryptophan. The D gene is left open where the match is weak. Clone size, where shown, is once, few, many, or a class for clones that have expanded.

J gene | CDR3 length | clone size | V gene | D gene | CDR3 DNA | CDR3 protein
TRBJ2-6 | 18 | . | TRBV19 | TRBD1 | TGTGCCAGTACCCCTACCGGGACAGGGGGGACCGGGGCCAACGTCCTGACTTTC | CASTPTGTGGTGANVLTF
TRBJ1-5 | 13 | once | TRBV30 | . | TGTGCCTGGAGTCTTAGTAGCAATCAGCCCCAGCATTTT | CAWSLSSNQPQHF
TRBJ1-1 | 13 | . | TRBV5-1 | . | TGCGCCAGCAGCGGCGCCTTAGACAGGGAAGCTTTCTTT | CASSGALDREAFF
TRBJ2-3 | 13 | once | TRBV19 | . | TGTGCCAGTAGCCCCGAGGGACGGGATACGCAGTATTTT | CASSPEGRDTQYF
TRBJ1-1 | 11 | . | TRBV19 | . | TGTGCCAGTAGTATAGCCGGGTGGGCGGTCTTT | CASSIAGWAVF
TRBJ2-7 | 14 | few | TRBV15 | . | TGTGCCACCAGCGAGGGAATAAAAATGTACGAGCAGTACTTC | CATSEGIKMYEQYF
TRBJ2-7 | 17 | . | TRBV2 | TRBD1 | TGTGCCAGCAGTGAACCCTGGAGGGACAGGGGAATTGAGGAGCAGTACTTC | CASSEPWRDRGIEEQYF
TRBJ1-2 | 15 | few | TRBV6-5 | TRBD1 | TGTGCCAGCAGTCAGAGCTGGACAGGGTCCTATGGCTACACCTTC | CASSQSWTGSYGYTF
TRBJ1-1 | 14 | . | TRBV28 | . | TGTGCCAGCAGATTGGACAGTCTGAACACTGAAGCTTTCTTT | CASRLDSLNTEAFF
TRBJ2-2 | 14 | . | TRBV24-1 | . | TGTGCCACCAGTGTATCAGCGAACACCGGGGAGCTGTTTTTT | CATSVSANTGELFF
TRBJ1-1 | 14 | . | TRBV7-6 | . | TGTGCCAGCAGCTTAGAGCCCAGAAGCACTGAAGCTTTCTTT | CASSLEPRSTEAFF
TRBJ2-1 | 13 | . | TRBV10-1 | TRBD1 | TGCGCCAGCAGTAGGGACAGGGTGGATGAGCAGTTCTTC | CASSRDRVDEQFF
TRBJ1-5 | 15 | . | TRBV6-5 | . | TGTGCCAGCAGCACCGGGACTGGAGGCAATCAGCCCCAGCATTTT | CASSTGTGGNQPQHF
TRBJ2-6 | 18 | . | TRBV9 | TRBD1 | TGTGCCAGCAGTATACTACAGGGGAAACCCTCTGGGGCCAACGTCCTGACTTTC | CASSILQGKPSGANVLTF
TRBJ2-2 | 17 | . | TRBV24-1 | TRBD1 | TGTGCCACCAGTGATTTGGGGACAGGGGGAATGGCCGGGGAGCTGTTTTTT | CATSDLGTGGMAGELFF
TRBJ2-1 | 14 | . | TRBV18 | . | TGTGCCAGTGGAGGAGGGGCCGGGTACAATGAGCAGTTCTTC | CASGGGAGYNEQFF
TRBJ1-1 | 14 | . | TRBV18 | TRBD1 | TGTGCCAGCTCACTGGGACAGACGAACACTGAAGCTTTCTTT | CASSLGQTNTEAFF
TRBJ1-1 | 16 | . | TRBV7-9 | . | TGTGCCAGCAGGCTCTACGGGGGATTTGAGGTCACTGAAGCTTTCTTT | CASRLYGGFEVTEAFF
TRBJ2-5 | 12 | . | TRBV7-2 | . | TGTGCCAGCAGCCTGTACCAAGAGACCCAGTACTTC | CASSLYQETQYF
TRBJ2-2 | 18 | . | TRBV28 | TRBD1 | TGTGCCAGCAGCCAGCAGCCGGGACAGGGGAAGAACACCGGGGAGCTGTTTTTT | CASSQQPGQGKNTGELFF
TRBJ1-2 | 15 | . | TRBV10-3 | . | TGTGCCATCAGCCCCGGGACGGCTAAGAACTATGGCTACACCTTC | CAISPGTAKNYGYTF
TRBJ2-1 | 14 | . | TRBV5-4 | . | TGTGCCAGCAGCTTGGTTTCAGGGGAGGGAGAGCAGTTCTTC | CASSLVSGEGEQFF
TRBJ2-7 | 15 | . | TRBV7-8 | TRBD2 | TGTGCCAGCAGCTTAGTTAGCGGGGGACCCTACGAGCAGTACTTC | CASSLVSGGPYEQYF
TRBJ1-5 | 15 | . | TRBV6-6 | . | TGTGCCAGCAGGTCGGACGGAGGAGGCAATCAGCCCCAGCATTTT | CASRSDGGGNQPQHF
TRBJ1-1 | 18 | . | TRBV18 | TRBD1 | TGTGCCAGCTCACCGATAGGACAGGGGGCCCTCTGGAACACTGAAGCTTTCTTT | CASSPIGQGALWNTEAFF
TRBJ1-2 | 15 | once | TRBV3-1/TRBV3-2 | . | TGTGCCAGCAGCCATGACCTACCGAGGGCTATGGACTACACCTTC | CASSHDLPRAMDYTF
TRBJ2-3 | 14 | once | TRBV3-1/TRBV3-2 | . | TGTGCCAGCAGCCATGGGACCTCCACAGATACGCAGTATTTT | CASSHGTSTDTQYF
TRBJ2-3 | 13 | . | TRBV5-1 | . | TGCGCCAGCAGCGTAACGGTCACAGATACGCAGTATTTT | CASSVTVTDTQYF
TRBJ2-7 | 13 | . | TRBV5-4 | . | TGTGCCAGCAGCACCTTTAAGGGATACGAGCAGTACTTC | CASSTFKGYEQYF
TRBJ2-1 | 15 | . | TRBV5-4 | . | TGTGCCAGCAGCTTGGCGGCAGGGTTAAATCATGAGCAGTTCTTC | CASSLAAGLNHEQFF
TRBJ2-7 | 13 | . | TRBV7-9 | . | TGTGCCAGCAGCTTCGGGGAGATGGACGAGCAGTACTTC | CASSFGEMDEQYF
TRBJ1-2 | 15 | . | TRBV7-8 | . | TGTGCCAGCAGCTTAAGTGCATGGACGGCGACTGGCTACACCTTC | CASSLSAWTATGYTF
TRBJ1-3 | 14 | . | TRBV10-2 | . | TGCGCCAGCAGTGAGTCGACCGAAGGAAACACCATATATTTT | CASSESTEGNTIYF
TRBJ2-7 | 16 | . | TRBV6-1 | . | TGTGCCAGCAGTGAGCCATTAGGGGGGGCGGTTTACGAGCAGTACTTC | CASSEPLGGAVYEQYF
TRBJ2-4 | 14 | . | TRBV27 | . | TGTGCCAGCAGTTTCGGGGGCTCGGGGAACATTCAGTACTTC | CASSFGGSGNIQYF
TRBJ1-2 | 17 | . | TRBV6-6 | TRBD1 | TGTGCCAGCAGTCCGAGGGTGGGGGACAGGGCAAACTATGGCTACACCTTC | CASSPRVGDRANYGYTF
TRBJ2-3 | 13 | . | TRBV6-5 | . | TGTGCCCTCGGTCCCTCCCCCACAGATACGCAGTATTTT | CALGPSPTDTQYF
TRBJ1-4 | 15 | once | TRBV9 | . | TGTGCCAGCAGCGTAGGGACAGACCCTAATGAAAAACTGTTTTTT | CASSVGTDPNEKLFF
TRBJ1-2 | 13 | few | TRBV28 | . | TGTGCCAGCAGTCCGCAGCGGGCGCGGGGCTACACCTTC | CASSPQRARGYTF
TRBJ1-4 | 16 | . | TRBV28 | . | TGTGCCAGCAGTTTACAAGGGGCAGGAACTAATGAAAAACTGTTTTTT | CASSLQGAGTNEKLFF
TRBJ1-5 | 15 | many | TRBV30 | TRBD1 | TGTGCCTGGAGTGTTGGGACAGAACCCAATCAGCCCCAGCATTTT | CAWSVGTEPNQPQHF
TRBJ1-2 | 13 | . | TRBV9 | . | TGTGCCAGCAGCGCTCCGGAGAACTATGGCTACACCTTC | CASSAPENYGYTF
TRBJ2-7 | 14 | . | TRBV5-4 | TRBD2 | TGTGCCAGCAGCTTGGACGGGAGGACCTACGAGCAGTACTTC | CASSLDGRTYEQYF
TRBJ1-1 | 15 | . | TRBV7-3 | . | TGTGCCAGCAGCTTACGCTGGTTTATGAACACTGAAGCTTTCTTT | CASSLRWFMNTEAFF
TRBJ2-2 | 15 | . | TRBV5-1 | TRBD1 | TGCGCCAGCAGACGACGGACAGGGGACACCGGGGAGCTGTTTTTT | CASRRRTGDTGELFF
TRBJ2-7 | 15 | . | TRBV10-2 | . | TGCGCCAGCAGCAGACTCCCGAACTTCTCCTACGAGCAGTACTTC | CASSRLPNFSYEQYF